A single sample gave rise to the 27 T cell receptor beta chains below, sequenced in a study of blood T cell repertoires in COVID-19. Some clones are missing from TCRdb's copy, which holds only in-frame ones; the method was immunoSEQ multiplex PCR. The data show fewer than 350,000 clones, with approximately 90% seen just once and 9.5% to 10% held by the top ten. Sequencing was performed on peripheral blood. These TCRs come from a young man with COVID-19, enrolled during active disease.

This sequence joins TRBV19 and TRBJ1-5; TRBD1 matches at 7 bases. The CDR3 totals 14 residues. Germline loops: CDR1 LNHDA, CDR2 SQIVND (reference sequence). V dropped 5 bases and J dropped 1; count of bases not matched to a gene: 2. The CDR3 loop reads CASSSRGSNQPQHF. CDR3 nucleotides: TGTGCCAGTAGTTCCAGGGGGAGCAATCAGCCCCAGCATTTT. Using reference TRBV19 and TRBJ1-5 for the parts outside the CDR3, the full variable domain is DGGITQSPKYLFRKEGQNVTLSCEQNLNHDAMYWYRQDPGQGLRLIYYSQIVNDFQKGDIAEGYSVSREKKESFPLTVTSAQKNPTAFYLCASSSRGSNQPQHFGDGTRLSIL.

CDR3 DNA: TGTGCCAGCAGTACCCAGGGGGTACGAAGAGATACGCAGTATTTT. It codes for CASSTQGVRRDTQYF. The genes are TRBV27 and TRBJ2-3; TRBD1 aligns across 7 bases. The CDR3 contains 15 residues. Germline V gene sequence: CDR1 MNHEY, CDR2 SMNVEV (reference sequence). V lost 5 bases, J lost 5 bases, and 10 bases stayed unmatched.

The chain combines TRBV18 with TRBJ2-1; TRBD2 matches 12 bases. The germline CDR1 and CDR2 sequences are KGHSH and LQKENI. V gave up 6 bases and J gave up 4 bases; unmatched junction bases: 1. The CDR3 consists of 14 residues. In DNA, the CDR3 is TGTGCCAGCTCTCTAGCGGGAGGGTACAATGAGCAGTTCTTC. Its protein product is CASSLAGGYNEQFF.

Remarks on this clone: This sample includes further DNA sequences coding for the same CDR3. V and J are TRBV6-5 and TRBJ2-5; 8 bases match TRBD1. The germline V gene encodes CDR1 MNHEY and CDR2 SVGAGI. The CDR3 has 15 residues. V shed 6 bases, J shed 5 bases, and the junction held 11 bases outside the gene matches. For the CDR3, the DNA is TGTGCCAGCAGCTCGCTCCAGGGGGCGCAGGAGACCCAGTACTTC. It translates to CASSSLQGAQETQYF.

The rearrangement joins TRBV30 to TRBJ2-5, with TRBD1 identical over 7 bases. Germline V CDR1 and CDR2: GTSNPN, SVGIG (reference sequence). V lost 0 bases to trimming and J lost 7 bases; unmatched junction nucleotides: 11. CDR3 length equals 15 residues. CDR3 sequence (DNA): TGTGCCTGGAGTGTACGGGGCCCAGCAGGGGGGACCCAGTACTTC. Amino acid sequence: CAWSVRGPAGGTQYF.

The chain links TRBV7-9 to TRBJ1-2; D is uncertain. V lost 2 bases and J 0 bases, leaving 7 bases between the germline ends. The CDR3 extends over 14 amino acids. CDR1 is SEHNR, CDR2 FQNEAQ, per germline (reference sequence). This CDR3 is CASSLKSSNYGYTF. In nucleotides, the CDR3 is TGTGCCAGCAGCTTAAAGAGTTCTAACTATGGCTACACCTTC.

The V call is TRBV19, the J call TRBJ2-3, with D uncertain. Trimming cost V 3 bases and J 0 bases, with 7 bases left between them. The CDR3 is 14 amino acids. CDR1 and CDR2 (germline): LNHDA, SQIVND (reference sequence). Written as DNA, the CDR3 is TGTGCCAGTAGTATCACAGATAGCACAGATACGCAGTATTTT. It translates to CASSITDSTDTQYF.

The CDR3 DNA reads TGTGCCAGCAGTTACTGGGACACTAGCGGGAGTTACGAGCAGTACTTC. Residues: CASSYWDTSGSYEQYF. This chain uses TRBV6-2 or TRBV6-3 with TRBJ2-7; TRBD2 matches 11 bases. Germline CDR1 MNHEY, CDR2 SVGEGT. J was trimmed by 4 bases and V by 1 base; bases with no gene match: 6. This CDR3 spans 16 amino acids.

The V and J genes are TRBV7-2 and TRBJ1-5; 8 nucleotides line up with TRBD1. CDR3 length equals 18 residues. The trim removed 3 bases at V and 0 bases at J, leaving 10 bases unmatched. Germline V gene sequence: CDR1 SGHTA, CDR2 FQGNSA. The chain's CDR3 is CASSLHGQGVNSNQPQHF. CDR3 nucleotide sequence: TGTGCCAGCAGCTTGCACGGACAGGGAGTAAATAGCAATCAGCCCCAGCATTTT.

The chain employs TRBV14 and TRBJ2-1; 8 nucleotides align to TRBD1. Trimming cost V 1 base and J 8 bases; bases outside gene matches: 16. The germline V gene encodes CDR1 SGHDN and CDR2 FVKESK. The CDR3 extends over 18 amino acids. The CDR3, as DNA: TGTGCCAGCAGCCAAGTTAAGTTTTACAGGACAGGGATCGATGAGCAGTTCTTC. Translated: CASSQVKFYRTGIDEQFF.

The chain joins TRBV30 to TRBJ2-3; 8 bases match TRBD2. CDR1 is GTSNPN and CDR2 is SVGIG in the germline V gene (reference sequence). This CDR3 contains 15 residues. The V and J ends lost 1 base and 6 bases, in that order; junction bases with no gene match: 9. CDR3 nucleotide sequence: TGTGCCTGGAGTGGGCAAGCGGGAGTCGCGGATACGCAGTATTTT. It codes for CAWSGQAGVADTQYF.

The V and J genes are TRBV30 and TRBJ1-2; D gene unclear. V was pared by 2 bases and J by 7 bases, with 14 bases between. The CDR3 has 13 amino acids. Germline assignment: CDR1 GTSNPN and CDR2 SVGIG (reference sequence). CDR3 loop: CAWSTSGARGYTF. The CDR3 DNA is TGTGCCTGGAGTACCAGTGGTGCTCGTGGCTACACCTTC.

The chain carries TRBV18 and TRBJ2-2, with 8 bases fitting TRBD1. Germline trimming cut 6 bases from V and 6 bases from J; bases unmatched to any gene: 9. The CDR3 loop spans 15 amino acids. Germline V lookup: CDR1 KGHSH, CDR2 LQKENI. The CDR3 loop is CASSHGRGLAGELFF. CDR3 nucleotides: TGTGCCAGCTCGCACGGCAGGGGGCTCGCCGGGGAGCTGTTTTTT.

This clone was recorded a few times. The V and J genes are TRBV5-4 and TRBJ1-5; maybe TRBD1 (5 bases). The germline CDR1 and CDR2 sequences are SGHNT and YYREEE (reference sequence). Trimming removed 4 bases at V and 4 bases at J, with 18 bases between. The CDR3 has 16 residues. The CDR3 DNA sequence: TGTGCCAGCAGCCCAGGGTCGACAGCACCTAATCAGCCCCAGCATTTT. This gives the protein CASSPGSTAPNQPQHF.

For the CDR3, the DNA is TGTGCCAGCAGCCTCGAGGTGACGAATAACTATGGCTACACCTTC. Its translation: CASSLEVTNNYGYTF. This chain connects TRBV5-5 to TRBJ1-2; no definite D call. Germline CDR1 is SGHKS and CDR2 is YYEKEE (reference sequence). The CDR3 length is 15 residues. The V end lost 4 bases, the J end lost 1 base, and 14 bases lay between the germline ends.

V and J are TRBV30 and TRBJ1-6, with D maybe TRBD1 (6 bases). The CDR3 runs to 14 residues. With 5 bases removed from V and 6 bases from J, the gap between germline ends came to 14 bases. Germline CDR1 is GTSNPN and CDR2 is SVGIG (reference sequence). In DNA form, the CDR3 reads TGTGCCTGGGGGGGGCAGGGATCTAATTCACCCCTCCACTTT. Residues: CAWGGQGSNSPLHF. The variable domain in full, completed from reference TRBV30 and TRBJ1-6, reads SQTIHQWPATLVQPVGSPLSLECTVEGTSNPNLYWYRQAAGRGLQLLFYSVGIGQISSEVPQNLSASRPQDRQFILSSKKLLLSDSGFYLCAWGGQGSNSPLHFGNGTRLTVT.

This sequence joins TRBV9 and TRBJ2-6; 10 bases line up with TRBD1. J was trimmed by 4 bases and V by 0 bases; bases with no gene match: 4. This CDR3 has 17 amino acids. The germline gives CDR1 SGDLS, CDR2 YYNGEE. For the CDR3, the DNA is TGTGCCAGCAGCGTAGGACAGGGGGCGCTAGGGGCCAACGTCCTGACTTTC. Its protein is CASSVGQGALGANVLTF.

This clone has a handful of counts. V is TRBV9 and J is TRBJ2-7; D is possibly TRBD1 (6 bases). Looked up from germline, CDR1 is SGDLS and CDR2 is YYNGEE. CDR3 length: 14 residues. Trimming pared 3 bases from V and 7 bases from J, leaving 17 bases between. The CDR3 DNA follows: TGTGCCAGCAGCGCCGGGACACCTGGGCGGGAGCAGTACTTC. Translating it yields CASSAGTPGREQYF.

The rearrangement joins TRBV10-2 to TRBJ1-5; 10 bases are shared with TRBD1. V trimming: 7 bases; J trimming: 0 bases; junction bases outside the gene matches: 15. CDR1 WSHSY and CDR2 SAAADI come from the germline V gene. There are 19 residues in the CDR3. CDR3 sequence reads: CASNPTGGRYPDSNQPQHF. The CDR3 DNA reads as TGCGCCAGCAACCCGACAGGGGGCCGCTACCCCGATAGCAATCAGCCCCAGCATTTT.

The chain couples TRBV9 to TRBJ1-1; 8 nucleotides agree with TRBD1. Germline trimming cut 4 bases from V and 5 bases from J; bases unmatched to any gene: 10. The CDR3 spans 15 residues. Germline CDR1 SGDLS, CDR2 YYNGEE. The CDR3 is CASSPVGRTGTEAFF. In nucleotides, the CDR3 is TGTGCCAGCAGCCCAGTAGGGCGGACAGGGACTGAAGCTTTCTTT.

The rearrangement uses TRBV5-1 and TRBJ1-2; 8 bases map to TRBD1. Germline V gene lookup returns CDR1 SGHRS and CDR2 YFSETQ. The CDR3 sequence is 16 residues long. With 0 bases clipped from V and 6 bases from J, the junction kept 10 bases outside the gene matches. The CDR3 loop reads CASSLGYSGGVHGYTF. In nucleotides, the CDR3 is TGCGCCAGCAGCTTGGGGTACTCAGGGGGCGTACATGGCTACACCTTC.

This chain links TRBV18 with TRBJ2-1, with D possibly being TRBD2 (5 bases). Trimming cost V 1 base and J 10 bases, with 14 bases left between them. Germline V gene lookup returns CDR1 KGHSH and CDR2 LQKENI. CDR3 length: 14 residues. The CDR3 is CASSPLSADWEQFF. The CDR3 DNA reads TGTGCCAGCTCACCACTTAGCGCCGATTGGGAGCAGTTCTTC.

This clone was observed a few times. The chain recombines TRBV5-5 with TRBJ2-7; 11 bases are a match to TRBD1. This CDR3 has 15 amino acids. CDR1 and CDR2 from the germline V gene are SGHKS and YYEKEE (reference sequence). Trimming took 4 bases from V and 3 from J; bases not matched to a gene: 6. The CDR3 region has the DNA TGTGCCAGCAGCCCGGGGACAGGGGGTGGCTACGAGCAGTACTTC. Amino acids: CASSPGTGGGYEQYF.

This chain joins TRBV15 and TRBJ2-4; perhaps TRBD1 as D (6 bases). Germline CDR1 reads LNHNV; CDR2 reads YYDKDF (reference sequence). The CDR3 loop spans 13 amino acids. Trimming pared 0 bases from V and 8 bases from J, leaving 8 bases between. CDR3: CATSRDEGDIQYF. The CDR3 nucleotides read TGTGCCACCAGCAGAGATGAGGGGGACATTCAGTACTTC.

This clone showed up just a few times. The chain links TRBV5-6 to TRBJ1-6; TRBD1 matches at 7 bases. The CDR3 runs to 16 residues. The germline gives CDR1 SGHDT, CDR2 YYEEEE. V shed 0 bases and J 2 bases; nucleotides not matched to a gene: 2. This CDR3 is CASSLDRGPYNSPLHF. The DNA of the CDR3 is TGTGCCAGCAGCTTGGACAGGGGACCCTATAATTCACCCCTCCACTTT. Drawing the rest from reference TRBV5-6 and TRBJ1-6, the complete variable domain is DAGVTQSPTHLIKTRGQQVTLRCSPKSGHDTVSWYQQALGQGPQFIFQYYEEEERQRGNFPDRFSGHQFPNYSSELNVNALLLGDSALYLCASSLDRGPYNSPLHFGNGTRLTVT.

The chain joins TRBV27 to TRBJ1-4, with D tentatively TRBD1 (6 bases). Germline CDR1 MNHEY, CDR2 SMNVEV (reference sequence). V was pared by 6 bases and J by 5 bases, with 13 bases between. The CDR3 sequence is 14 residues long. CDR3 nucleotide sequence: TGTGCCAGCAGCACCAGGGGAGGGAATGAAAAACTGTTTTTT. Translation: CASSTRGGNEKLFF.

This clone showed up just a few times. The chain employs TRBV5-1 and TRBJ1-5; the D gene is possibly TRBD1 (6 bases). The V and J ends lost 0 bases and 0 bases respectively, with 7 bases between them. Germline lookup yields CDR1 SGHRS and CDR2 YFSETQ. There are 15 residues in the CDR3. The CDR3 DNA reads TGCGCCAGCAGCTTGGGGACAGCTAGCAATCAGCCCCAGCATTTT. Amino acid sequence: CASSLGTASNQPQHF.